This T cell receptor beta chain was sequenced during a study of response to subunit inactivated influenza vaccine (dated by TCRdb to between 2018 and 2020). Background on the whole study: Deep quantitative T cell receptor repertoire profiling was used in the study to track responses to a trivalent subunit inactivated influenza vaccine.

The intended sense of this specimen's time point label: approximately 40 days after influenza vaccine administration. Points on this clonotype: Its antigen has not been determined. Base qualities are not at hand, and no much larger clone is one base apart.

The research as a whole found: It was suggested by the authors that each seasonal influenza vaccination may recruit only a limited number of new T cells.

Trimmed from V: 3 bases; trimmed from J: 3 bases; junction bases lacking a gene match: 5. The CDR3 contains 14 residues, cysteine and phenylalanine counted. Here the CDR3 DNA is all that survives: 42 bases in frame from base 1. The germline V gene specifies SGHRS as CDR1 and YFSETQ as CDR2. Library prep was done by RT-PCR. These reads were obtained on an Illumina HiSeq 2500. Using fastp trimming at Q25 and MiXCR clonotype assembly, TCRdb reanalyzed the public sequencing data and kept in-frame beta chains. For every CDR3 protein sequence, its rows merge into one entry that carries the most common genes and DNA. This sample comprises 150,000 to 200,000 distinct CDR3 sequences, 11% of them detected only once. The ten most abundant clones make up around 12% of the sample.

The material was non-naive T cells sorted from PBMCs, obtained roughly 46 days after vaccination. The sample's cell subset or site label, decoded: memory T cell fraction. The receptor's source is a man aged 45-65 years who received an inactivated influenza vaccine. Donor details come from another sample of the same person, matched by shared clones. Recombination connected TRBV5-1 to TRBJ2-5, with TRBD1 identical over 7 junction bases. CDR3 loop: CASSSWTGEETQYF. The nucleotide sequence reads as follows: TGCGCCAGCAGCTCTTGGACAGGAGAAGAGACCCAGTACTTC.